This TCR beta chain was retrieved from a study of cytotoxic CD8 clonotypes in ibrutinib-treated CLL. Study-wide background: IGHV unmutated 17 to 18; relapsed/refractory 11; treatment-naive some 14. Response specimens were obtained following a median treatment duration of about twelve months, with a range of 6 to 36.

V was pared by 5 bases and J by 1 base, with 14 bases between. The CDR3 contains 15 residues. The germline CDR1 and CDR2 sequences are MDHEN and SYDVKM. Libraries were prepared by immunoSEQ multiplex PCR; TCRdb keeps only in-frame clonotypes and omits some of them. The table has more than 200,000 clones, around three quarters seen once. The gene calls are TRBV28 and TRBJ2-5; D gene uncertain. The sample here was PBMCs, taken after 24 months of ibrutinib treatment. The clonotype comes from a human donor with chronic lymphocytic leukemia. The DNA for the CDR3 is TGTGCCAGCAGTACCCCCCGGACCAGCCAAGAGACCCAGTACTTC. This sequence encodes CASSTPRTSQETQYF.